This passage covers 29 T cell receptor beta chains from one sample sequenced in a study of shared clonotypes between healthy human individuals. Sequenced by immunoSEQ multiplex PCR; TCRdb stores in-frame clones only, minus some. The data contain 2 million to 2.5 million clones, around 90% of them seen just once; the ten biggest clones take up about 0.41%. Sequencing input: naive CD4+ T cells from PBMCs. Stated subset: CD45RA+ positively selected. These receptors were taken from a man between 18 and 29 years old in good health. Some clones in this sample may be carry-over from other donors' samples.

The rearrangement uses TRBV20-1 and TRBJ2-1, with unresolved D. The CDR3 spans 11 residues. In germline, CDR1 is DFQATT, CDR2 SNEGSKA (reference sequence). Trimming pared 4 bases from V and 6 bases from J, leaving 7 bases between. The DNA of the CDR3 is TGCAGTGCTATTGTGGGCAATGAGCAGTTCTTC. It translates to CSAIVGNEQFF.

Here the CDR3 reads CATSRGAGGSKGQPQHF. CDR3 DNA: TGTGCCACCAGCAGAGGGGCAGGGGGTTCCAAGGGTCAGCCCCAGCATTTT. V is TRBV15 and J is TRBJ1-5, with TRBD1 identical over 7 bases. Trimming removed 1 base from V and 6 bases from J; junction bases left unmatched: 12. CDR1 is LNHNV and CDR2 is YYDKDF in the germline V gene (reference sequence). The CDR3 extends over 17 amino acids.

The chain joins TRBV7-2 to TRBJ2-5; D not certain. The CDR3 covers 14 residues. V was trimmed by 7 bases and J by 2 bases, leaving 14 bases between them. CDR1 is SGHTA, CDR2 FQGNSA, per germline. The CDR3 coding sequence is TGTGCCAGCACCCTATCCGGGCCTCAAGAGACCCAGTACTTC. Encoded protein: CASTLSGPQETQYF.

This chain connects TRBV6-6 to TRBJ1-1; D is undetermined. The length of the CDR3 is 15 residues. V was trimmed by 2 bases and J by 3 bases, leaving 13 bases between them. The germline CDR1 and CDR2 sequences are MNHNY and SVGAGI (reference sequence). As DNA, the CDR3 is TGTGCCAGCAGTTACCCCCGAGCTAGGGACACTGAAGCTTTCTTT. It encodes CASSYPRARDTEAFF.

This clone has only one observation. The chain links TRBV15 to TRBJ1-5, with D possibly TRBD1 on 5 matching bases. Trimming cost V 0 bases and J 7 bases, with 13 bases left between them. Germline V gives CDR1 LNHNV, CDR2 YYDKDF (reference sequence). The CDR3 totals 15 residues. CDR3 protein: CATSREPRGSQPQHF. DNA for the CDR3: TGTGCCACCAGCAGAGAGCCTAGGGGCTCCCAGCCCCAGCATTTT.

The rearrangement uses TRBV29-1 and TRBJ2-3, with 11 bases aligning to TRBD2. Germline loops: CDR1 SQVTM, CDR2 ANQGSEA. The J segment lost 2 bases and the V segment lost 6 bases, leaving 10 bases of the junction unmatched. This CDR3 region has 16 residues. The CDR3: CSVKKLTSGTTDTQYF. The CDR3 bases are TGCAGCGTCAAAAAGTTGACTAGCGGGACCACAGATACGCAGTATTTT.

As for this clone: This sample also contains other DNA sequences that code for the same CDR3. V is TRBV18 and J is TRBJ2-2; tentative D call: TRBD1 (5 bases). The V gene lost 1 base and the J gene lost 1 base, with 7 bases spanning the gap. This CDR3 has 15 amino acids. Germline CDR1 is KGHSH and CDR2 is LQKENI. The CDR3 reads CASSPRGRNTGELFF. In DNA form, the CDR3 reads TGTGCCAGCTCACCACGGGGCAGGAACACCGGGGAGCTGTTTTTT.

This chain connects TRBV6-5 to TRBJ2-1; D gene uncertain. V gave up 8 bases and J gave up 9 bases, with 17 bases separating them. Germline V gene sequence: CDR1 MNHEY, CDR2 SVGAGI. This CDR3 region has 13 residues. CDR3 DNA sequence: TGTGCCAGCGCCTCGCGTATAGGTGCTGAGCAGTTCTTC. It encodes CASASRIGAEQFF.

This chain joins TRBV5-1 and TRBJ2-5; D gene uncertain. Trimming took 4 bases from V and 2 from J, leaving 15 bases between them. This CDR3 spans 15 amino acids. The V gene's germline CDR1 is SGHRS and CDR2 YFSETQ. The CDR3 DNA is TGCGCCAGCAGCCTAGGACCGACTTCACAAGAGACCCAGTACTTC. Encoded protein: CASSLGPTSQETQYF.

The chain recombines TRBV7-3 with TRBJ1-5; 9 nucleotides line up with TRBD1. Trimming took 3 bases from V and 5 from J; bases not matched to a gene: 2. The CDR3 runs to 14 residues. Germline V gives CDR1 SGHTA, CDR2 FQGTGA. The CDR3 here is CASSLGQGDQPQHF. The DNA of the CDR3 is TGTGCCAGCAGCTTGGGACAGGGTGATCAGCCCCAGCATTTT.

J is TRBJ2-5 and V is TRBV5-1; D is uncertain. The CDR3 sequence is 14 residues long. V was pared by 4 bases and J by 1 base, with 11 bases between. Germline lookup yields CDR1 SGHRS and CDR2 YFSETQ. CDR3 bases: TGCGCCAGCAGCCCCCGGGCAGTCCAAGAGACCCAGTACTTC. Translation gives CASSPRAVQETQYF.

The chain is built from TRBV6-5 and TRBJ1-1; D is ambiguous. Trimming cost V 2 bases and J 8 bases, with 0 bases left between them. CDR1 MNHEY and CDR2 SVGAGI come from the germline V gene. This CDR3 spans 9 amino acids. CDR3 protein: CASSYEAFF. DNA of the CDR3: TGTGCCAGCAGTTACGAAGCTTTCTTT.

V usage is TRBV29-1 and J usage is TRBJ2-1; 9 bases are a match to TRBD2. The CDR3 contains 14 residues. The J segment lost 8 bases and the V segment lost 8 bases, leaving 13 bases of the junction unmatched. Germline loops: CDR1 SQVTM, CDR2 ANQGSEA. In DNA, the CDR3 is TGCAGCACCTCCCGGGATAGCGGGAGCTATGAGCAGTTCTTC. Amino acid sequence: CSTSRDSGSYEQFF.

The table lists this clone with a count of one. The chain recombines TRBV19 with TRBJ2-3; D uncertain. V dropped 6 bases and J dropped 1 base, with 14 bases sitting between them. CDR1 is LNHDA and CDR2 is SQIVND in the germline V gene (reference sequence). CDR3 size: 15 residues. The chain's CDR3 is CASRWYGRRTDTQYF. The DNA for the CDR3 is TGTGCCAGTAGGTGGTACGGCCGTCGCACAGATACGCAGTATTTT.

The chain links TRBV28 to TRBJ1-5, with D maybe TRBD1 (5 bases). There are 18 residues in the CDR3. From germline, CDR1 is MDHEN and CDR2 SYDVKM. V lost 1 base and J 0 bases, leaving 16 bases between the germline ends. The CDR3 reads CASSLSWQGLYSNQPQHF. The CDR3 DNA reads TGTGCCAGCAGTTTATCTTGGCAGGGACTCTATAGCAATCAGCCCCAGCATTTT.

This chain connects TRBV28 to TRBJ1-2; D may be TRBD1 (5 bases). Trimming cost V 1 base and J 7 bases, with 19 bases left between them. Germline lookup yields CDR1 MDHEN and CDR2 SYDVKM. CDR3 length: 16 residues. CDR3 in amino acids: CASSLLGGGGVGGYTF. The CDR3 DNA reads TGTGCCAGCAGTTTATTGGGTGGCGGGGGAGTGGGTGGCTACACCTTC.

The V call is TRBV7-4, the J call TRBJ2-5; a weak D match, TRBD2 (6 bases). V was shortened by 4 bases and J by 2 bases, with 20 bases between the two germline ends. The CDR3 spans 17 residues. Germline V gene lookup returns CDR1 SGHVT and CDR2 SQSDAQ. DNA for the CDR3: TGTGCCAGCAGCTCATACCCGGGAGAGGGGCATCAAGAGACCCAGTACTTC. This translates into CASSSYPGEGHQETQYF. Supplemented by reference TRBV7-4 and TRBJ2-5, the full variable domain reads GAGVSQSPRYKVAKRGRDVALRCDSISGHVTLYWYRQTLGQGSEVLTYSQSDAQRDKSGRPSGRFSAERPERSVSTLKIQRTEQGDSAVYLCASSSYPGEGHQETQYFGPGTRLLVL.

This chain connects TRBV7-9 to TRBJ2-3; the D is unclear. V lost 1 base to trimming and J lost 1 base, with 6 bases between them. There are 14 residues in the CDR3. From germline, CDR1 is SEHNR and CDR2 FQNEAQ (reference sequence). As DNA, the CDR3 is TGTGCCAGCAGCTTAGGACGGGGCACAGATACGCAGTATTTT. It is translated as CASSLGRGTDTQYF.

This clone appeared a few times. This sequence joins TRBV4-2 and TRBJ1-4; 7 bases match TRBD1. V lost 4 bases, J lost 8 bases, and 10 bases stayed unmatched. Germline values: CDR1 LGHNA, CDR2 YNFKEQ. The CDR3 is 15 residues long. The CDR3 region is CASSRIQGKGEKLFF. CDR3 sequence (DNA): TGTGCCAGCAGCCGAATACAGGGGAAAGGCGAAAAACTGTTTTTT.

This rearrangement joins TRBV19 to TRBJ2-3, with TRBD2 identical over 9 bases. CDR1 is LNHDA, CDR2 SQIVND, per germline (reference sequence). After removal of 2 bases from V and 2 bases from J, the junction contained 8 bases not matched to a gene. CDR3 length equals 17 residues. The CDR3 here is CASSIKIAGAITDTQYF. CDR3 DNA: TGTGCCAGTAGTATAAAAATAGCGGGAGCGATCACAGATACGCAGTATTTT. The complete variable domain, with remaining parts taken from reference TRBV19 and TRBJ2-3, reads DGGITQSPKYLFRKEGQNVTLSCEQNLNHDAMYWYRQDPGQGLRLIYYSQIVNDFQKGDIAEGYSVSREKKESFPLTVTSAQKNPTAFYLCASSIKIAGAITDTQYFGPGTRLTVL.

With respect to this clone: Other DNA sequences in this specimen translate into the identical CDR3. The V and J genes are TRBV7-9 and TRBJ2-3; 9 positions match TRBD1. The J segment lost 2 bases and the V segment lost 5 bases, leaving 2 bases of the junction unmatched. Germline values: CDR1 SEHNR, CDR2 FQNEAQ (reference sequence). The length of the CDR3 is 14 residues. CDR3 coding DNA: TGTGCCAGCAGCAGGGACAGGGCCACAGATACGCAGTATTTT. It translates to CASSRDRATDTQYF.

As regards this clone: The same CDR3 arises from other DNA sequences in this sample as well. The chain recombines TRBV5-4 with TRBJ2-3; 8 nucleotides align to TRBD2. This CDR3 comprises 15 residues. Trimming cost V 1 base and J 1 base; bases outside gene matches: 2. Germline V gene sequence: CDR1 SGHNT, CDR2 YYREEE (reference sequence). CDR3 sequence reads: CASSLPGGGTDTQYF. CDR3 coding DNA: TGTGCCAGCAGCTTGCCCGGGGGGGGCACAGATACGCAGTATTTT.

This clone was picked up a small number of times. The chain has TRBV9 and TRBJ1-1; 9 positions agree with TRBD1. Germline-derived CDR1 and CDR2 are SGDLS and YYNGEE. CDR3 length: 15 residues. Trimming took 4 bases from V and 1 from J; bases not matched to a gene: 5. The CDR3 coding sequence is TGTGCCAGCAGCACCGGACAGGGGAGGAACACTGAAGCTTTCTTT. Its translation is CASSTGQGRNTEAFF.

This clone was counted between two and nine times. V and J are TRBV6-5 and TRBJ1-1; no firm D call. The V gene's germline CDR1 is MNHEY and CDR2 SVGAGI. Trimming left V 6 bases short and J 0 bases short, with 8 bases between. The CDR3 length is 13 residues. The CDR3 DNA reads as TGTGCCAGCAGAGCAACAGTGAACACTGAAGCTTTCTTT. This sequence encodes CASRATVNTEAFF.

The chain recombines TRBV6-5 with TRBJ2-3; the D gene could be TRBD1 or TRBD2 (5 bases each). Trimming pared 6 bases from V and 5 bases from J, leaving 12 bases between. This CDR3 is 13 amino acids long. Looked up from germline, CDR1 is MNHEY and CDR2 is SVGAGI. Written as DNA, the CDR3 is TGTGCCAGCAGGCAGACGGGGCGAGATACGCAGTATTTT. It translates to CASRQTGRDTQYF.

The V and J genes are TRBV5-5 and TRBJ1-3; unclear D gene. The germline gives CDR1 SGHKS, CDR2 YYEKEE (reference sequence). This CDR3 contains 15 residues. The V end was cut by 4 bases, the J end by 6 bases, with 17 bases between. The CDR3 coding sequence is TGTGCCAGCAGCGGAGGGCCCCTTTTTGAAAACACCATATATTTT. It encodes CASSGGPLFENTIYF.

This CDR3 reads CAWSRGDEQYF. The CDR3 DNA reads TGTGCCTGGAGTAGAGGGGACGAGCAGTACTTC. V usage is TRBV30 and J usage is TRBJ2-7, with D possibly called TRBD1 or TRBD2 (5 bases each). The CDR3 loop spans 11 amino acids. V lost 2 bases to trimming and J lost 5 bases, with 7 bases between them. In germline, CDR1 is GTSNPN, CDR2 SVGIG (reference sequence).

This chain joins TRBV4-3 and TRBJ1-1; weak D call: TRBD1 (5 bases). Trimming took off 2 bases at V and 7 bases at J, with 11 bases between the two ends. The CDR3 contains 13 residues. Germline V gene lookup returns CDR1 LGHNA and CDR2 YSLEER. The CDR3 region has the DNA TGCGCCAGCAGCCAAATGGGGGAAGGTGAAGCTTTCTTT. As protein: CASSQMGEGEAFF.

A word on this clone: The identical CDR3 is also encoded by other nucleotide sequences in the sample. The chain links TRBV28 to TRBJ2-2; no reliable D call. Germline CDR1 is MDHEN and CDR2 is SYDVKM. The CDR3 spans 11 residues. The V end lost 6 bases, the J end lost 4 bases, and 3 bases lay between the germline ends. CDR3 sequence (DNA): TGTGCCAGCAGGAGCACCGGGGAGCTGTTTTTT. Its translation is CASRSTGELFF. Supplemented by reference TRBV28 and TRBJ2-2, the full variable domain reads DVKVTQSSRYLVKRTGEKVFLECVQDMDHENMFWYRQDPGLGLRLIYFSYDVKMKEKGDIPEGYSVSREKKERFSLILESASTNQTSMYLCASRSTGELFFGEGSRLTVL.